This entry lists 15 T cell receptor beta chains sequenced from one sample in a study of blood T cell repertoires in COVID-19. Profiled with immunoSEQ multiplex PCR; TCRdb holds only in-frame clones, not every one. The sample has about 62,000 clones; about nine tenths are singletons. Sequencing was done on a sample of peripheral blood. The receptor source for this set is a woman of 80 years or more with acute or convalescent COVID-19.

The genes are TRBV29-1 and TRBJ2-1; 10 bases agree with TRBD2. The CDR3 runs 13 residues. The J segment lost 8 bases and the V segment lost 4 bases, leaving 5 bases of the junction unmatched. Germline assignment: CDR1 SQVTM and CDR2 ANQGSEA. The CDR3 region is CSVGPSGSDEQFF. In nucleotides, the CDR3 is TGCAGCGTTGGTCCTAGCGGGAGTGATGAGCAGTTCTTC.

This clone was observed a handful of times. J is TRBJ2-7 and V is TRBV9; 9 nucleotides line up with TRBD2. The CDR3 spans 15 residues. CDR1 is SGDLS, CDR2 YYNGEE, per germline. The junction had 4 bases not matched to a gene; V was cut back by 0 bases and J by 3 bases. CDR3 in amino acids: CASSVDLAGNYEQYF. The DNA of the CDR3 is TGTGCCAGCAGCGTAGACCTAGCGGGAAACTACGAGCAGTACTTC.

The chain recombines TRBV2 with TRBJ1-2; no clear D gene. Trimming removed 6 bases from V and 2 bases from J, with 16 bases in between. The CDR3 is 15 amino acids. Germline lookup yields CDR1 SNHLY and CDR2 FYNNEI. The CDR3, as DNA: TGTGCCAGCAGATTATCCCGGGAAAGCAACTATGGCTACACCTTC. As protein: CASRLSRESNYGYTF.

This sequence joins TRBV10-3 and TRBJ1-2, with 10 bases that match TRBD1. Germline CDR1 reads ENHRY; CDR2 reads SYGVKD. CDR3 length: 13 amino acids. After removal of 6 bases from V and 7 bases from J, the junction contained 5 bases not matched to a gene. CDR3 sequence: CAIRDRGSSGYTF. CDR3 DNA sequence: TGTGCCATCAGGGACAGGGGGTCATCTGGCTACACCTTC.

V and J are TRBV6-5 and TRBJ1-2; no clear D gene. Looked up from germline, CDR1 is MNHEY and CDR2 is SVGAGI. Between the trimmed V and J ends, which lost 2 bases and 5 bases, there was a span of 12 bases. The CDR3 has 14 amino acids. Here the CDR3 DNA reads TGTGCCAGCAGTTACGGGTCGGAGAGGTATGGCTACACCTTC. Residues: CASSYGSERYGYTF.

The chain combines TRBV5-6 with TRBJ1-2; 8 bases are shared with TRBD1. After removal of 0 bases from V and 10 bases from J, the junction contained 5 bases not matched to a gene. Germline-derived CDR1 and CDR2 are SGHDT and YYEEEE. The CDR3 loop spans 13 amino acids. The CDR3 here is CASSLGQGRDYTF. CDR3 in DNA: TGTGCCAGCAGCTTGGGACAGGGGAGGGACTACACCTTC.

The V gene is TRBV10-3, the J gene TRBJ2-2; D is perhaps TRBD1 (6 bases). Trimming pared 4 bases from V and 4 bases from J, leaving 16 bases between. There are 16 residues in the CDR3. Germline V gene data show CDR1 as ENHRY and CDR2 as SYGVKD. Written as DNA, the CDR3 is TGTGCCATCAGTGGATCAGGGGCTAGTGTCACCGGGGAGCTGTTTTTT. It specifies CAISGSGASVTGELFF.

This clone was detected a few times. This chain joins TRBV6-6 and TRBJ1-1; tentative D call: TRBD1 (6 bases). CDR1 is MNHNY, CDR2 SVGAGI, per germline (reference sequence). V gave up 6 bases and J gave up 1 base, with 18 bases separating them. CDR3 length: 16 amino acids. CDR3 DNA: TGTGCCAGCAGCTCTCACGCCCGGACAGCGAACACTGAAGCTTTCTTT. It is translated as CASSSHARTANTEAFF.

This clone was recorded once. The chain uses TRBV4-2 and TRBJ1-1; no reliable D call. Trimming took off 4 bases at V and 2 bases at J, with 23 bases between the two ends. Germline CDR1 is LGHNA and CDR2 is YNFKEQ. CDR3 length equals 18 residues. Here the CDR3 DNA reads TGTGCCAGCAGCCGAGCCCGGGATCTCGTTATGGGAAACACTGAAGCTTTCTTT. This codes for CASSRARDLVMGNTEAFF.

This chain connects TRBV5-5 to TRBJ1-4, with no clear D. From germline, CDR1 is SGHKS and CDR2 YYEKEE (reference sequence). This CDR3 comprises 13 residues. Trimming took 0 bases from V and 8 from J, leaving 8 bases between them. Here the CDR3 reads CASSLGPREKLFF. As DNA, the CDR3 is TGTGCCAGCAGCTTGGGGCCACGCGAAAAACTGTTTTTT.

Here the CDR3 reads CASSPQGGQETQYF. The CDR3 coding sequence is TGTGCCAGCAGCCCACAGGGCGGACAAGAGACCCAGTACTTC. The gene calls are TRBV7-9 and TRBJ2-5, with D possibly being TRBD1 (6 bases). CDR1 SEHNR and CDR2 FQNEAQ come from the germline V gene (reference sequence). This CDR3 spans 14 amino acids. Trimming stripped 5 bases from V and 2 bases from J, with 12 bases between.

The chain is built from TRBV5-1 and TRBJ2-7; 9 nucleotides line up with TRBD1. Germline V gene lookup returns CDR1 SGHRS and CDR2 YFSETQ. This CDR3 is built from 14 residues. V shed 3 bases, J shed 2 bases, and the junction held 3 bases outside the gene matches. CDR3 DNA: TGCGCCAGCAGCTCCAGGGACAGGGCCTACGAGCAGTACTTC. Translated: CASSSRDRAYEQYF.

The chain combines TRBV19 with TRBJ1-4; 11 bases agree with TRBD1. The germline V gene has CDR1 LNHDA and CDR2 SQIVND (reference sequence). The CDR3 length is 17 residues. V was clipped by 0 bases and J by 6 bases; unmatched bases: 6. CDR3 in DNA: TGTGCCAGTAGTATAGATCGGACAGGGGGCGGGGATGAAAAACTGTTTTTT. This gives the protein CASSIDRTGGGDEKLFF.

The chain links TRBV7-9 to TRBJ2-1; possibly TRBD2 for D (5 bases). The CDR3 length is 11 residues. Germline assignment: CDR1 SEHNR and CDR2 FQNEAQ (reference sequence). Deletions cut 5 bases from V and 13 bases from J, with 12 bases between. In nucleotides, the CDR3 is TGTGCCAGCAGCCCGGGGATCCCCCAGTTCTTC. Its translation: CASSPGIPQFF.

V gene TRBV7-9 combines with J gene TRBJ1-2; no reliable D call. This CDR3 has 13 residues. Trimming removed 5 bases from V and 5 bases from J, with 12 bases in between. In germline, CDR1 is SEHNR, CDR2 FQNEAQ (reference sequence). This CDR3 is CASSQTTGYGYTF. As DNA, the CDR3 is TGTGCCAGCAGCCAAACGACGGGATATGGCTACACCTTC.